These T cell receptor beta chains were read from a single sample in a study of T cells in Graves' hyperthyroidism and ophthalmopathy. Each CDR3 protein gets one entry after TCRdb re-called the multiplex PCR reads with MiXCR. The top ten hold almost 6% of the sample, which has roughly 500,000 distinct CDR3 sequences, around 14% seen once. Material for sequencing was blood. Source of these receptors: a woman in her thirties with Graves' hyperthyroidism that later progressed to Graves' ophthalmopathy. The CDR3 runs from the conserved cysteine through the conserved F or W. The order of the fields is V gene, D gene, J gene, CDR3 protein. A D gene is named only where the DNA matches it firmly.

v_call: TRBV7-8
d_call: -
j_call: TRBJ2-1
cdr3_aa: CASSFPGTRSYNEQFF

v_call: TRBV11-2
d_call: -
j_call: TRBJ1-3
cdr3_aa: CASSLGNTIYF

v_call: TRBV3-1
d_call: -
j_call: TRBJ2-3
cdr3_aa: CASSQNLAPIPDTQYF

v_call: TRBV6-2/TRBV6-3
d_call: TRBD2
j_call: TRBJ2-5
cdr3_aa: CANRLAGETQYF

v_call: TRBV12-3/TRBV12-4
d_call: -
j_call: TRBJ2-2
cdr3_aa: CASSRTPANTGELFF

v_call: TRBV24-1
d_call: -
j_call: TRBJ1-5
cdr3_aa: CATSDLVWGQYGNQPQHF

v_call: TRBV29-1
d_call: TRBD2
j_call: TRBJ2-2
cdr3_aa: CSVQTGTSGNGELFF

v_call: TRBV9
d_call: TRBD2
j_call: TRBJ2-1
cdr3_aa: CASSPGGRGWYNEQFF

v_call: TRBV9
d_call: TRBD2
j_call: TRBJ2-1
cdr3_aa: CASSVGTSGNYEQFF

v_call: TRBV4-1
d_call: TRBD2
j_call: TRBJ2-1
cdr3_aa: CASSHGLAGGSYNEQFF

v_call: TRBV11-2
d_call: -
j_call: TRBJ2-1
cdr3_aa: CASSISDIGYNEQFF

v_call: TRBV30
d_call: TRBD1
j_call: TRBJ1-4
cdr3_aa: CAWSWDSSNEKLFF

v_call: TRBV5-1
d_call: -
j_call: TRBJ2-5
cdr3_aa: CASSLLAAYQETQYF

v_call: TRBV11-3
d_call: TRBD1
j_call: TRBJ2-7
cdr3_aa: CASSRWDRSSYEQYF

v_call: TRBV5-1
d_call: -
j_call: TRBJ2-7
cdr3_aa: CASSLVAEGEQYF

v_call: TRBV3-1
d_call: TRBD1
j_call: TRBJ1-5
cdr3_aa: CASSQGIRGPGDQPQHF

v_call: TRBV3-1
d_call: TRBD2
j_call: TRBJ2-5
cdr3_aa: CASRRLAGDETQYF

v_call: TRBV30
d_call: -
j_call: TRBJ1-2
cdr3_aa: CAWMPHGYGYTF

v_call: TRBV20-1
d_call: TRBD2
j_call: TRBJ2-5
cdr3_aa: CSAWDGTSVQETQYF

v_call: TRBV7-3
d_call: -
j_call: TRBJ1-3
cdr3_aa: CASSPVQGTRSGNTIYF

v_call: TRBV4-1
d_call: -
j_call: TRBJ2-5
cdr3_aa: CASSQDPAFQETQYF

v_call: TRBV20-1
d_call: -
j_call: TRBJ2-2
cdr3_aa: CSARDRATGELFF

v_call: TRBV20-1
d_call: TRBD1
j_call: TRBJ1-3
cdr3_aa: CSAKQGVSGNTIYF

v_call: TRBV29-1
d_call: -
j_call: TRBJ2-7
cdr3_aa: CSVEPSPPRRGPLTTTYEQYF

v_call: TRBV9
d_call: TRBD1
j_call: TRBJ1-4
cdr3_aa: CASSATGQPNEKLFF

v_call: TRBV19
d_call: -
j_call: TRBJ2-5
cdr3_aa: CASSINRQETQYF

v_call: TRBV7-2
d_call: TRBD2
j_call: TRBJ2-3
cdr3_aa: CASSLRAGGEADTQYF

v_call: TRBV7-9
d_call: -
j_call: TRBJ2-7
cdr3_aa: CASSFEAGHYEQYF

v_call: TRBV20-1
d_call: TRBD2
j_call: TRBJ2-2
cdr3_aa: CSARAFSGSGTGELFF

v_call: TRBV20-1
d_call: -
j_call: TRBJ1-2
cdr3_aa: CSARDEVGGYTF

v_call: TRBV6-1
d_call: TRBD1
j_call: TRBJ1-5
cdr3_aa: CASSLGQGGHQPQHF

v_call: TRBV9
d_call: -
j_call: TRBJ1-2
cdr3_aa: CASSVDSLYGYTF

v_call: TRBV3-1
d_call: -
j_call: TRBJ1-1
cdr3_aa: CASSLGHSNTEAFF